The clone carrying this TCR beta chain was detected a few times. Antigen: not known. The germline CDR1 and CDR2 sequences are DFQATT and SNEGSKA (reference sequence). This CDR3 comprises 16 residues. V trimming: 3 bases; J trimming: 4 bases; junction bases outside the gene matches: 11. These data originate in a study of post-analysis software for immune sequencing data. Study-wide results and caveats: Among 5 or 6 TRBV segments more frequent in patients than controls were TRBV5-6, TRBV5-1 and TRBV20-1. When compared against controls, multiple sclerosis patients showed significantly lower normalized Chao1 diversity.

Included in the TCR beta cDNA libraries were unique molecular identifiers. TCRdb processed the PCR reads anew with MiXCR; each CDR3 protein has one entry. Of roughly 800,000 distinct CDR3 sequences detected, 53% appear once; the ten largest clones hold 4% to 5.5%. Sequenced input: blood. V gene TRBV20-1 combines with J gene TRBJ2-7; 11 nucleotides agree with TRBD2. The clonotype comes from a girl under 18 with multiple sclerosis. In DNA form, the CDR3 reads TGCAGTGCTAGTCCGTTAGCGGGAGGGCTCTATTACGAGCAGTACTTC. Translating gives CSASPLAGGLYYEQYF.